One and the same sample provided the 2 T cell receptor beta chains below, sequenced in a study of metastatic and nonmetastatic thyroid tumors. No treatment had been given to any patient before thyroid surgery. TCRdb recomputed clones from the PCR reads via MiXCR. The sample consists of 15,000 to 20,000 clones, under 35% of them appearing once. Sequenced: blood. The receptors derive from a female donor with papillary thyroid cancer or a benign thyroid nodule (not recorded which). Some clones in this sample may be carry-over from other donors' samples.

This clone is deemed medium-sized. The chain combines TRBV27 with TRBJ2-7; D gene ambiguous. There are 11 residues in the CDR3. The V and J ends lost 7 bases and 4 bases respectively, with 8 bases between them. Germline lookup yields CDR1 MNHEY and CDR2 SMNVEV (reference sequence). The CDR3 bases are TGTGCCAGCACCCTGGAATACGAGCAGTACTTC. Protein sequence: CASTLEYEQYF.

This clone was counted many times. V usage is TRBV6-8 and J usage is TRBJ2-7; weak D call: TRBD2 (7 bases). CDR1 and CDR2 from the germline V gene are MNHGY and SAAAGT. Between the trimmed V and J ends, which lost 6 bases and 6 bases, there was a span of 24 bases. The CDR3 sequence is 16 residues long. CDR3 protein: CASRGGAGTFSLEQYF. CDR3 nucleotides: TGTGCCAGCAGGGGGGGGGCCGGGACTTTCTCCCTCGAGCAGTACTTC.